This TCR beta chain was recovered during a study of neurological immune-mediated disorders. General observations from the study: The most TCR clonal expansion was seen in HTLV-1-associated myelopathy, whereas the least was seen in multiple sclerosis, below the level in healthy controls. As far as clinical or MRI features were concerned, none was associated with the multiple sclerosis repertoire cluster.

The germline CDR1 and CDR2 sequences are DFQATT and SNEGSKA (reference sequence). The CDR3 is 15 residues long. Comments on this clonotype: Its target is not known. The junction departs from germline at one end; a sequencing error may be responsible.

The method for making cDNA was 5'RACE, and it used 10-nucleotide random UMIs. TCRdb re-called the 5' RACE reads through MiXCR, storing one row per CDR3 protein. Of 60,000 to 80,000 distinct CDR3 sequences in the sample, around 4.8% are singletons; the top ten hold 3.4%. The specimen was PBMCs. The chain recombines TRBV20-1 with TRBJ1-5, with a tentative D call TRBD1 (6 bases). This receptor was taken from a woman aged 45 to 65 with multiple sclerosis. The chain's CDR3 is CSAIEQGYSNQPQNF. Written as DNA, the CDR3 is TGCAGTGCTATCGAACAGGGATATAGCAATCAGCCCCAGAATTTT.